This is a list of T cell receptor beta chains from one sample in a study of blood T cell repertoires in COVID-19. Produced via immunoSEQ multiplex PCR; TCRdb's table is partial and in-frame only. This table holds approximately 98,000 clones, less than 75% found once. The specimen was peripheral blood. These receptors originate from a woman aged 40 to 50 with acute or convalescent COVID-19. Each CDR3 is given with its conserved first and last residue. D genes are given only for firm matches. A clone size is listed for some rows: how often the clone was seen (once, few, many), or a class if it is expanded.

j_call d_call clone_size v_call cdr3_nt cdr3_aa
TRBJ2-1 . once TRBV7-2 TGTGCCAGCAGCTTGGCGGGGGCTAGCGGTTACAATGAGCAGTTCTTC CASSLAGASGYNEQFF
TRBJ2-7 TRBD2 . TRBV30 TGTGCCTGGAGCCCAACGGGGGGGGAGCAGTACTTC CAWSPTGGEQYF
TRBJ1-4 . . TRBV3-1/TRBV3-2 TGTGCCAGCAGCCAAGTGACAGGCGATAGAGTTGGAAAACTGTTTTTT CASSQVTGDRVGKLFF
TRBJ1-5 . . TRBV6-1 TGTGCCAGCAGTGAATTCCCCGTCAGGGGTCAGCCCCAGCATTTT CASSEFPVRGQPQHF
TRBJ1-2 . . TRBV2 TGTGCCAGCAGTGAAAGGGGCCTAGGCTATGGCTACACCTTC CASSERGLGYGYTF
TRBJ2-7 TRBD2 many TRBV6-5 TGTGCCAGCAAGCGGGGGGTAAACTCCTACGAGCAGTACTTC CASKRGVNSYEQYF
TRBJ1-2 . . TRBV7-9 TGTGCCAGCAGCTCAGGGGTAGTAAACTATGGCTACACCTTC CASSSGVVNYGYTF
TRBJ2-3 TRBD2 . TRBV2 TGTGCCAGCAGCGAACGACCACTAGCGGATACAGATACGCAGTATTTT CASSERPLADTDTQYF
TRBJ2-2 . . TRBV7-2 TGTGCCAGCAGCCCCCTGACAGGTTCATACACCGGGGAGCTGTTTTTT CASSPLTGSYTGELFF
TRBJ1-5 . many TRBV28 TGTGCCAGCAGTCCCCCCAGTCAGGGTCTGGCAGCTTATAGCAATCAGCCCCAGCATTTT CASSPPSQGLAAYSNQPQHF
TRBJ2-7 . few TRBV6-5 TGTGCCAGCAACAGGGGGGGACCCTACGAGCAGTACTTC CASNRGGPYEQYF
TRBJ1-4 TRBD1 . TRBV30 TGTGCCTGGAGTGGCGGGACAGGGGTCGAAAAACTGTTTTTT CAWSGGTGVEKLFF
TRBJ2-6 . . TRBV29-1 TGCAGCGTTGCGGTCGCGGGGGCCAACGTCCTGACTTTC CSVAVAGANVLTF
TRBJ1-1 . . TRBV5-5 TGTGCCAGCAGCGGGGGGGCCGTGAACACTGAAGCTTTCTTT CASSGGAVNTEAFF
TRBJ1-1 . . TRBV28 TGTGCCAGCAGTTTACCAGGGCTGAACACTGAAGCTTTCTTT CASSLPGLNTEAFF
TRBJ1-2 . few TRBV2 TGTGCCAGCAAAGGACAGTCCGGCTATGGCTACACCTTC CASKGQSGYGYTF
TRBJ2-5 . . TRBV5-1 TGCGCCAGCAGCTTGGACCAGGGTGAGGCGACCCAGTACTTC CASSLDQGEATQYF
TRBJ1-3 . . TRBV9 TGTGCCAGCAGCGTAGATTGGGGGGACGGAAACACCATATATTTT CASSVDWGDGNTIYF
TRBJ2-6 . . TRBV11-2 TGTGCCAGCAGCTTAGGGACTTATGGGGCCAACGTCCTGACTTTC CASSLGTYGANVLTF
TRBJ2-3 . . TRBV28 TGTGCCAGCAGTTTAGTGGGGGACATAAGCACAGATACGCAGTATTTT CASSLVGDISTDTQYF
TRBJ1-6 TRBD1 . TRBV4-1 TGCGCCAGCAGCTCCATCGGGACAGACTTACGACCCCTCCACTTT CASSSIGTDLRPLHF
TRBJ2-1 . . TRBV6-6 TGTGCCAGCACTAGAGCGGGCCAAGCTTACAATGAGCAGTTCTTC CASTRAGQAYNEQFF
TRBJ1-1 TRBD1 . TRBV7-9 TGTGCCAGCAGCCCGTGGACAGGGAACACTGAAGCTTTCTTT CASSPWTGNTEAFF
TRBJ1-2 TRBD1 many TRBV6-5 TGTGCCAGCATGGTCCTCGGGACAGGGGACTATGGCTACACCTTC CASMVLGTGDYGYTF
TRBJ2-1 . few TRBV18 TGTGCCAGCTCACGCCCCAGGGGCTCCTACAATGAGCAGTTCTTC CASSRPRGSYNEQFF
TRBJ2-2 . . TRBV6-4 TGTGCCAGCAGTTACAACCTGAACACCGGGGAGCTGTTTTTT CASSYNLNTGELFF
TRBJ2-1 TRBD1 . TRBV7-2 TGTGCCAGCAGCTTAGGGCAGGGGGTTTACGATGAGCAGTTCTTC CASSLGQGVYDEQFF
TRBJ2-1 . . TRBV4-2 TGTGCCAGCAGCCAGCAGCTAGGCAATGAGCAGTTCTTC CASSQQLGNEQFF
TRBJ2-7 TRBD1 . TRBV5-1 TGCGCCAGCAGCTTGGCCCGACAGGGACCGTACGAGCAGTACTTC CASSLARQGPYEQYF
TRBJ1-2 TRBD1 . TRBV28 TGTGCCAGCAGTTTAAATTCGGGACAGGGGGCGCGAGATGGCTACACCTTC CASSLNSGQGARDGYTF
TRBJ1-1 . . TRBV6-2/TRBV6-3 TGTGCCAGCAGTTACGGGTACAGGAACACTGAAGCTTTCTTT CASSYGYRNTEAFF
TRBJ2-5 . . TRBV6-5 TGTGCCAGCAGTTACTGGGGGGAAGAGACCCAGTACTTC CASSYWGEETQYF
TRBJ1-5 TRBD1 . TRBV23-1 TGCGCCAGCAGTCAATCTGTGACAGGGGGCGGCAATCAGCCCCAGCATTTT CASSQSVTGGGNQPQHF
TRBJ2-3 TRBD2 . TRBV5-1 TGCGCCAGCAGCCCCACGTTAGCGGGGGGTCCCCCAGATACGCAGTATTTT CASSPTLAGGPPDTQYF
TRBJ2-2 . . TRBV12-3/TRBV12-4 TGTGCCAGCAGGCAGGGTACCGGGGAGCTGTTTTTT CASRQGTGELFF
TRBJ2-3 . many TRBV6-2/TRBV6-3 TGTGCCAGCAGTTCGGGACTCCCCGATACGCAGTATTTT CASSSGLPDTQYF
TRBJ1-5 TRBD1 . TRBV7-2 TGTGCCAGCAGTATCTCCGGGACAGCTAGCAATCAGCCCCAGCATTTT CASSISGTASNQPQHF
TRBJ2-2 . . TRBV7-9 TGTGCCAGCAGCTTAGCCGCGAACACCGGGGAGCTGTTTTTT CASSLAANTGELFF
TRBJ2-6 . . TRBV11-2 TGTGCCAGCAGCTTATTCCAAGGGGGATATGGGGCCAACGTCCTGACTTTC CASSLFQGGYGANVLTF
TRBJ2-2 . . TRBV7-2 TGTGCCAGCTCCTGGAGGCAGGCCAACACCGGGGAGCTGTTTTTT CASSWRQANTGELFF
TRBJ2-5 . . TRBV11-2 TGTGCCAGCAGCTTTGATATCCAGGGAAAAGGGCGAGAGACCCAGTACTTC CASSFDIQGKGRETQYF
TRBJ1-5 . . TRBV27 TGTGCCAGCAGTCCCCGAGATACAGGGACGCAGCCCCAGCATTTT CASSPRDTGTQPQHF
TRBJ2-5 TRBD2 . TRBV5-1 TGCGCCAGCAGCGCAGGCCCGGGGGGGCAAGAGACCCAGTACTTC CASSAGPGGQETQYF
TRBJ1-2 . . TRBV7-8 TGTGCCAGCAGCTTTCGGACAGCTGGCTACACCTTC CASSFRTAGYTF
TRBJ1-2 . . TRBV5-4 TGTGCCAGCAGCTTGGCCATAGGAGGGCAGAATGGCTACACCTTC CASSLAIGGQNGYTF
TRBJ2-2 TRBD2 . TRBV10-3 TGTGCCATCTCAGTCCGAGCGGGGGGGGCGAACACCGGGGAGCTGTTTTTT CAISVRAGGANTGELFF
TRBJ1-6 . . TRBV6-5 TGTGCCAGCAGTTACTTCGGCGGGGATAGGACCCTCCACTTT CASSYFGGDRTLHF
TRBJ1-2 TRBD1 . TRBV19 TGTGCCAGTGAGGACAGGGGACGCTCTGGCTACACCTTC CASEDRGRSGYTF
TRBJ1-4 . . TRBV7-9 TGTGCCAGCAGCTCTGACTGGGTCTCAAAGGAAAAACTGTTTTTT CASSSDWVSKEKLFF
TRBJ2-3 TRBD2 . TRBV2 TGTGCCAGCCGACTAGCGGGGGGCCGGGATACGCAGTATTTT CASRLAGGRDTQYF
TRBJ2-2 . . TRBV21-1 TGTGCCAGCAGCAAAGGGGGCAAGAACACCGGGGAGCTGTTTTTT CASSKGGKNTGELFF
TRBJ1-5 TRBD1 . TRBV7-9 TGTGCCAGCAGTCTTCGACAGGGGGCCGGGGGAAATCAGCCCCAGCATTTT CASSLRQGAGGNQPQHF